This entry lists 20 T cell receptor beta chains sequenced from one sample in a study of breast tumors, draining lymph nodes, adjacent tissues. Samples came from axillary lymph nodes draining the breast cancer. TCRdb used MiXCR to reprocess the multiplex PCR reads, holding one entry per CDR3 protein. The data show 200,000 or so distinct CDR3 sequences, over 25% seen once. The sample taken for sequencing was axillary lymph node tissue. These receptors were obtained from a female donor with breast cancer. Some clones in this sample may be carry-over from other donors' samples.

This clonotype was found many times. V and J are TRBV7-8 and TRBJ1-3, with 7 positions matching TRBD1. Per the germline V gene, CDR1 is SGHVS and CDR2 is FQNEAQ. The CDR3 loop spans 16 amino acids. After removal of 5 bases from V and 0 bases from J, the junction contained 7 bases not matched to a gene. The CDR3: CASSTGAGGSGNTIYF. The CDR3 region has the DNA TGTGCCAGCAGCACCGGAGCAGGGGGCTCTGGAAACACCATATATTTT.

This clonotype was observed a handful of times. A much larger clone differs by one base, so this may be a read error. The chain has TRBV6-1 and TRBJ1-2; 7 bases are shared with TRBD1. The CDR3 is made up of 13 amino acids. Losses at the gene ends were 9 bases for V and 6 bases for J; bases not matched to a gene: 10. The V gene's germline CDR1 is MNHNS and CDR2 SASEGT. CDR3 DNA: TGTGCCAGATGGCCAGGGGGGGAGGATGGCTACACCTTC. It translates to CARWPGGEDGYTF.

This clonotype was seen many times. V gene TRBV4-3 combines with J gene TRBJ1-2; D gene ambiguous. Germline V CDR1 and CDR2: LGHNA, YSLEER. The V end was cut by 0 bases, the J end by 5 bases, with 10 bases between. The CDR3 totals 14 residues. CDR3 bases: TGCGCCAGCAGCCAAGATCGGGAAGGGTATGGCTACACCTTC. This gives the protein CASSQDREGYGYTF.

At least ten counts were recorded for this clonotype. This chain connects TRBV5-8 to TRBJ1-6; the match to TRBD1 covers 7 bases. This CDR3 spans 16 amino acids. Per the germline V gene, CDR1 is SGHTS and CDR2 is YDEGEE. Trimming removed 4 bases from V and 4 bases from J; junction bases left unmatched: 8. The CDR3 loop reads CASSGTEYLYNSPLHF. Here the CDR3 DNA reads TGTGCCAGCAGCGGGACAGAATATCTATATAATTCACCCCTCCACTTT. The whole variable domain, filled in from reference TRBV5-8 and TRBJ1-6, reads EAGVTQSPTHLIKTRGQQATLRCSPISGHTSVYWYQQALGLGLQFLLWYDEGEERNRGNFPPRFSGRQFPNYSSELNVNALELEDSALYLCASSGTEYLYNSPLHFGNGTRLTVT.

In its sample, this clonotype was seen many times. V gene TRBV20-1 combines with J gene TRBJ2-3, with TRBD2 matching 8 bases. The germline CDR1 and CDR2 sequences are DFQATT and SNEGSKA (reference sequence). The ends lost 5 bases at V and 0 bases at J; junction bases unmatched: 1. The CDR3 is 13 amino acids. CDR3 protein: CSASSGSTDTQYF. CDR3 nucleotides: TGCAGTGCTTCTAGCGGGAGCACAGATACGCAGTATTTT.

The V and J genes are TRBV28 and TRBJ2-4; tentatively, D is TRBD2 (5 bases). The CDR3 covers 14 residues. The germline gives CDR1 MDHEN, CDR2 SYDVKM. V was trimmed by 3 bases and J by 1 base, leaving 7 bases between them. CDR3 protein: CASSLSGAKNIQYF. The CDR3, as DNA: TGTGCCAGCAGTTTGTCGGGGGCCAAAAACATTCAGTACTTC.

This clonotype was seen more than once but under ten times. The V gene is TRBV19, the J gene TRBJ1-6, with D unresolved. The CDR3 consists of 12 residues. In germline, CDR1 is LNHDA, CDR2 SQIVND (reference sequence). The CDR3 coding sequence is TGTGCTAGCGGGAATTATAATTCACCCCTCCACTTT. Its translation: CASGNYNSPLHF.

In the case of this clonotype: This may arise from a read error, as a much more abundant clone is one base away. The V call is TRBV6-5, the J call TRBJ2-3; the match to TRBD1 covers 7 bases. Trimming at V came to 5 bases and at J to 8 bases, leaving 7 bases not matched to a gene. Germline V CDR1 and CDR2: MNHEY, SVGAGI. The CDR3 has 13 amino acids. CDR3 loop: CASSHVNRGTQYF. DNA of the CDR3: TGTGCCAGCAGTCACGTTAACAGGGGTACGCAGTATTTT.

This clonotype was detected a few times. This sequence may be a read error, since a much larger clone differs from it by one base. This sequence joins TRBV7-8 and TRBJ2-2; D tentatively reads TRBD1 or TRBD2 (5 bases each). The germline V gene encodes CDR1 SGHVS and CDR2 FQNEAQ. The CDR3 contains 19 residues. The CDR3 spells CASSTEKAAGTVNPGELFF. The DNA for the CDR3 is TGTGCCAGCAGCACCGAAAAAGCCGCCGGGACGGTGAACCCCGGGGAGCTGTTTTTT.

This clonotype was seen many times. The V and J genes are TRBV5-6 and TRBJ1-6; a weak D match, TRBD1 (5 bases). Deletions cut 0 bases from V and 9 bases from J, with 10 bases between. Germline assignment: CDR1 SGHDT and CDR2 YYEEEE. The CDR3 is made up of 14 amino acids. The CDR3 bases are TGTGCCAGCAGCTTGGGGATGGGGGGTTCACCCCTCCACTTT. Amino acid sequence: CASSLGMGGSPLHF.

This sequence joins TRBV12-3 or TRBV12-4 and TRBJ2-1, with a possible D match to TRBD2 (6 bases). V dropped 6 bases and J dropped 12 bases, with 21 bases sitting between them. This CDR3 comprises 14 residues. CDR3 sequence reads: CASSSGARGDTQFF. The CDR3 coding sequence is TGTGCCAGCAGCTCTGGGGCGCGGGGAGATACGCAGTTCTTC.

This clonotype has at least ten counts. V and J are TRBV20-1 and TRBJ2-7; no clear D gene. Germline-derived CDR1 and CDR2 are DFQATT and SNEGSKA (reference sequence). The CDR3 loop spans 14 amino acids. Deletions cut 3 bases from V and 0 bases from J, with 12 bases between. DNA for the CDR3: TGCAGTGCTAGTAAGTCATCGCACTCCTACGAGCAGTACTTC. This gives the protein CSASKSSHSYEQYF.

This clonotype has a count of ten or more. This chain joins TRBV29-1 and TRBJ2-1; D not resolved. The germline CDR1 and CDR2 sequences are SQVTM and ANQGSEA. The V end lost 5 bases, the J end lost 10 bases, and 18 bases lay between the germline ends. CDR3 length: 13 residues. The CDR3 sequence is CSVPGESRIEQFF. The DNA for the CDR3 is TGCAGCGTTCCGGGCGAGTCTAGGATAGAGCAGTTCTTC.

This sequence joins TRBV29-1 and TRBJ2-3, with D unclear. The V gene's germline CDR1 is SQVTM and CDR2 ANQGSEA. The CDR3 runs 13 residues. The ends were cut back, 8 bases at V and 0 bases at J, with 12 bases in the middle. CDR3 DNA sequence: TGCAGCTTAGATGGCTATAGCACAGATACGCAGTATTTT. As protein: CSLDGYSTDTQYF.

This clonotype has more than one count but fewer than ten. V is TRBV24-1 and J is TRBJ1-1; 8 nucleotides align to TRBD1. Germline V gene data show CDR1 as KGHDR and CDR2 as SFDVKD. V dropped 6 bases and J dropped 3; count of bases not matched to a gene: 5. CDR3 length: 14 amino acids. The DNA for the CDR3 is TGTGCCACCAGTATGACAGGGGAGGACACTGAAGCTTTCTTT. This gives the protein CATSMTGEDTEAFF.

This sequence joins TRBV9 and TRBJ2-7; either TRBD1 or TRBD2 may fit D (6 bases each). Germline CDR1 and CDR2: SGDLS and YYNGEE. The CDR3 is made up of 14 amino acids. V lost 4 bases and J 2 bases, leaving 13 bases between the germline ends. The CDR3 region is CASSSEGGTYEQYF. DNA of the CDR3: TGTGCCAGCAGCTCGGAAGGGGGGACCTACGAGCAGTACTTC.

At least ten counts were recorded for this clonotype. The J gene is TRBJ2-1, the V gene TRBV7-9; D possibly corresponds to TRBD2 (6 bases). Deletions cut 6 bases from V and 8 bases from J, with 17 bases between. The CDR3 covers 14 residues. The V gene's germline CDR1 is SEHNR and CDR2 FQNEAQ (reference sequence). This CDR3 reads CASRETRLRDEQFF. The DNA for the CDR3 is TGTGCCAGCAGGGAGACTAGGTTGAGGGATGAGCAGTTCTTC.

About this clonotype: This may stem from a read error, because a much larger clone lies one nucleotide away. This CDR3 is missing its conserved last phenylalanine or tryptophan, likely due to a read error. The J gene is TRBJ1-4, the V gene TRBV18; a weak D match, TRBD1 (5 bases). The CDR3 has 13 residues. Germline values: CDR1 KGHSH, CDR2 LQKENI. Trimming pared 4 bases from V and 11 bases from J, leaving 14 bases between. CDR3 sequence (DNA): TGTGCCAGCTCACGGGGCGACGGGAAGAAACTGTTTCTT. This translates into CASSRGDGKKLFL.

Only a few counts were recorded for this clonotype. A much more abundant neighbour one base away suggests this may be a read error. The chain joins TRBV20-1 to TRBJ2-1; 10 bases agree with TRBD1. The germline V gene has CDR1 DFQATT and CDR2 SNEGSKA (reference sequence). The CDR3 totals 11 residues. The CDR3 region has the DNA TGCAGTGCTAGAGTGGGGACAGGGGAGTCCTTC. Translating it yields CSARVGTGESF.

With respect to this clonotype: It may be a read error: a sequence one base away is much more abundant. The chain carries TRBV6-6 and TRBJ1-2, with D maybe TRBD1 (5 bases). Germline V gene sequence: CDR1 MNHNY, CDR2 SVGAGI (reference sequence). The CDR3 is 15 amino acids. V was shortened by 5 bases and J by 9 bases, with 22 bases between the two germline ends. CDR3 coding DNA: TGTGCCAGCAGTCAAAATTTGAGGGGCCGTAATCGCTACACCTTC. This sequence encodes CASSQNLRGRNRYTF.